This is a list of T cell receptor beta chains from one sample in a study of T cells in Graves' hyperthyroidism and ophthalmopathy. MiXCR, run by TCRdb on the multiplex PCR reads, gives a single entry per CDR3 protein. The table lists about 560,000 distinct CDR3 sequences, around 17% of them singletons. Sequenced: blood. The receptor source for this set is a woman in her late teens or twenties with Graves' hyperthyroidism. Both conserved end residues are part of each CDR3. Each record gives: D gene, J gene, V gene, clone size, CDR3 protein, CDR3 DNA. The D gene is left open where the match is weak. The listing skips clone size in some rows; elsewhere it reads once, few, many or a size class.

D: NA; J: TRBJ2-1; V: TRBV7-2; size: many; CDR3: CASSRSTGNEQFF; DNA: TGTGCCAGCAGCCGAAGCACAGGGAATGAGCAGTTCTTC
D: NA; J: TRBJ1-5; V: TRBV12-5; size: many; CDR3: CASGLGTLEEQPQHF; DNA: TGTGCTAGTGGTTTGGGGACACTCGAGGAACAGCCCCAGCATTTT
D: NA; J: TRBJ1-5; V: TRBV2; size: many; CDR3: CASSPDRTGEHF; DNA: TGTGCCAGCAGTCCCGACAGGACGGGAGAGCATTTT
D: TRBD2; J: TRBJ2-1; V: TRBV29-1; size: many; CDR3: CSVEDRTSGTPYNEQFF; DNA: TGCAGCGTTGAAGATCGGACTAGCGGCACCCCCTACAATGAGCAGTTCTTC
D: TRBD1; J: TRBJ1-4; V: TRBV12-3/TRBV12-4; size: many; CDR3: CASSPSPGTGGQKLFF; DNA: TGTGCCAGCAGTCCCTCGCCGGGGACAGGGGGCCAAAAACTGTTTTTT
D: TRBD1; J: TRBJ1-4; V: TRBV28; size: NA; CDR3: CASSPPDRGAEKLFF; DNA: TGTGCCAGCAGTCCACCGGACAGGGGGGCTGAAAAACTGTTTTTT
D: NA; J: TRBJ1-1; V: TRBV6-2/TRBV6-3; size: many; CDR3: CASQRNLGLEAFF; DNA: TGTGCCAGCCAAAGGAACTTGGGGCTTGAAGCTTTCTTT
D: NA; J: TRBJ2-3; V: TRBV12-3/TRBV12-4; size: NA; CDR3: CASSDSSLRPRPTDTQYF; DNA: TGTGCCAGCAGTGACTCGAGCCTGAGGCCCAGACCGACAGATACGCAGTATTTT
D: TRBD1; J: TRBJ2-2; V: TRBV25-1; size: NA; CDR3: CASSRQGANTGELFF; DNA: TGTGCCAGCAGCCGACAGGGAGCGAACACCGGGGAGCTGTTTTTT
D: NA; J: TRBJ1-1; V: TRBV6-1; size: many; CDR3: CASTPSLGQTNTEAFF; DNA: TGTGCCAGCACCCCTAGTCTGGGGCAGACTAACACTGAAGCTTTCTTT
D: TRBD1; J: TRBJ1-2; V: TRBV12-3/TRBV12-4; size: NA; CDR3: CASSLRGQDGYTF; DNA: TGTGCCAGCAGTTTAAGGGGGCAGGATGGCTACACCTTC
D: TRBD2; J: TRBJ2-5; V: TRBV6-2/TRBV6-3; size: NA; CDR3: CASSRTSGTPLRETQYF; DNA: TGTGCCAGCAGTCGGACTAGCGGGACCCCCCTGAGGGAGACCCAGTACTTC
D: NA; J: TRBJ1-6; V: TRBV2; size: NA; CDR3: CASIERGSPLHF; DNA: TGTGCCAGCATTGAAAGGGGTTCACCCCTCCACTTT
D: TRBD2; J: TRBJ2-7; V: TRBV20-1; size: many; CDR3: CSASSAGRGPYEQYF; DNA: TGCAGTGCTAGTTCCGCCGGGAGGGGACCCTACGAGCAGTACTTC
D: TRBD1; J: TRBJ1-2; V: TRBV24-1; size: few; CDR3: CATSDLGPTGDFRYGYTF; DNA: TGTGCCACCAGTGATTTGGGGCCGACAGGGGATTTTCGGTATGGCTACACCTTC
D: NA; J: TRBJ2-1; V: TRBV20-1; size: NA; CDR3: CSAREIFSYNEQFF; DNA: TGCAGTGCTAGAGAGATTTTCTCCTACAATGAGCAGTTCTTC
D: NA; J: TRBJ1-2; V: TRBV28; size: NA; CDR3: CASSTETHYGYTF; DNA: TGTGCCAGCTCGACAGAAACTCATTATGGCTACACCTTC
D: TRBD1; J: TRBJ2-7; V: TRBV7-9; size: many; CDR3: CASSPRTGSYAQYF; DNA: TGTGCCAGCAGCCCGAGGACAGGGTCCTACGCGCAGTACTTC
D: NA; J: TRBJ1-1; V: TRBV6-1; size: NA; CDR3: CASSELPVFSLNTEAFF; DNA: TGTGCCAGCAGTGAATTACCCGTATTTAGTTTGAACACTGAAGCTTTCTTT
D: TRBD1; J: TRBJ2-5; V: TRBV28; size: few; CDR3: CASSSWDSSQETQYF; DNA: TGTGCCAGCAGCTCCTGGGACAGCAGCCAAGAGACCCAGTACTTC
D: NA; J: TRBJ2-2; V: TRBV3-1; size: many; CDR3: CASSQETGNTGELFF; DNA: TGTGCCAGCAGCCAAGAAACGGGGAACACCGGGGAGCTGTTTTTT
D: NA; J: TRBJ1-5; V: TRBV7-9; size: NA; CDR3: CASSLAQWRSPSNQPRHF; DNA: TGTGCCAGCAGCTTAGCGCAGTGGAGATCCCCAAGCAATCAGCCCCGGCATTTT
D: NA; J: TRBJ2-5; V: TRBV7-8; size: many; CDR3: CASSFPLTGTDQETQYF; DNA: TGTGCCAGCAGCTTCCCACTTACCGGGACTGACCAAGAGACCCAGTACTTC
D: TRBD2; J: TRBJ2-1; V: TRBV20-1; size: few; CDR3: CSARDWVAGNEQFF; DNA: TGCAGTGCTAGAGATTGGGTAGCGGGAAATGAGCAGTTCTTC
D: TRBD2; J: TRBJ2-1; V: TRBV3-1; size: many; CDR3: CASRPSGRGVEQFF; DNA: TGTGCCAGCAGACCCAGCGGGAGAGGAGTTGAGCAGTTCTTC
D: TRBD1; J: TRBJ1-5; V: TRBV6-1; size: few; CDR3: CASRGQGVQPQHF; DNA: TGTGCCAGCAGAGGACAGGGTGTACAGCCCCAGCATTTT
D: NA; J: TRBJ1-1; V: TRBV20-1; size: few; CDR3: CSATYEAFF; DNA: TGCAGTGCAACCTATGAAGCTTTCTTT
D: NA; J: TRBJ2-1; V: TRBV6-1; size: many; CDR3: CAREDRATNRYSYNEQFF; DNA: TGTGCCAGGGAGGACAGAGCCACTAATCGGTATTCCTACAATGAGCAGTTCTTC
D: NA; J: TRBJ1-5; V: TRBV4-1; size: NA; CDR3: CASSRQGLKSNQPPHF; DNA: TGCGCCAGCAGCCGCCAGGGACTAAAGAGCAATCAGCCCCCGCATTTT
D: NA; J: TRBJ1-5; V: TRBV5-5; size: few; CDR3: CASSLYGRGGNQPQHF; DNA: TGTGCCAGCAGCTTGTATGGCAGGGGTGGCAATCAGCCCCAGCATTTT
D: NA; J: TRBJ1-5; V: TRBV5-6; size: NA; CDR3: CASSSYQGGNQPQHF; DNA: TGTGCCAGCAGCTCCTATCAGGGAGGCAATCAGCCCCAGCATTTT
D: TRBD1; J: TRBJ1-2; V: TRBV5-4; size: few; CDR3: CASSRQGSKDGYTF; DNA: TGTGCCAGCAGCCGACAGGGATCGAAGGATGGCTACACCTTC
D: NA; J: TRBJ2-2; V: TRBV20-1; size: NA; CDR3: CSASGGLAKNTGELFF; DNA: TGCAGTGCTAGTGGTGGCCTAGCGAAGAACACCGGGGAGCTGTTTTTT
D: NA; J: TRBJ2-7; V: TRBV28; size: many; CDR3: CASKKALTSYEQYF; DNA: TGTGCCAGCAAAAAAGCGCTCACTTCCTACGAGCAGTACTTC
D: NA; J: TRBJ1-1; V: TRBV28; size: NA; CDR3: CASALYKMNTEAFF; DNA: TGTGCCAGCGCCCTTTACAAGATGAACACTGAAGCTTTCTTT
D: NA; J: TRBJ2-7; V: TRBV20-1; size: many; CDR3: CSARDRYYEQYF; DNA: TGCAGTGCTAGAGATCGCTATTACGAGCAGTACTTC
D: NA; J: TRBJ2-1; V: TRBV7-2; size: many; CDR3: CASSLKAGYNEQFF; DNA: TGTGCCAGCAGCTTAAAGGCGGGCTACAATGAGCAGTTCTTC
D: NA; J: TRBJ1-6; V: TRBV6-1; size: few; CDR3: CASSGPRRRANSPLHF; DNA: TGTGCCAGCAGTGGACCTCGGAGACGGGCTAATTCACCCCTCCACTTT
D: NA; J: TRBJ2-7; V: TRBV28; size: NA; CDR3: CASSSPDGNSYEQYF; DNA: TGTGCCAGCAGTAGCCCGGACGGGAACTCCTACGAGCAGTACTTC
D: NA; J: TRBJ1-2; V: TRBV6-1; size: many; CDR3: CASSEARPAQNYGYTF; DNA: TGTGCCAGCAGTGAAGCGCGGCCAGCCCAAAACTATGGCTACACCTTC
D: NA; J: TRBJ1-1; V: TRBV12-3/TRBV12-4; size: many; CDR3: CASSLGTQNTEAFF; DNA: TGTGCCAGCAGTTTGGGGACGCAGAACACTGAAGCTTTCTTT
D: TRBD1; J: TRBJ2-1; V: TRBV30; size: NA; CDR3: CAWAKGQGAREQFF; DNA: TGTGCCTGGGCCAAGGGGCAGGGGGCTCGGGAGCAGTTCTTC
D: TRBD2; J: TRBJ2-1; V: TRBV10-2; size: many; CDR3: CASSVAGDSYNEQFF; DNA: TGCGCCAGCAGTGTGGCGGGGGACTCCTACAATGAGCAGTTCTTC
D: TRBD2; J: TRBJ2-1; V: TRBV12-3/TRBV12-4; size: NA; CDR3: CASSLSPSGGYNEQFF; DNA: TGTGCCAGCAGTTTATCTCCTAGCGGGGGGTACAATGAGCAGTTCTTC
D: NA; J: TRBJ1-2; V: TRBV19; size: NA; CDR3: CASSNVDRNYGYTF; DNA: TGTGCCAGTAGCAACGTGGACCGAAACTATGGCTACACCTTC
D: NA; J: TRBJ2-5; V: TRBV5-6; size: NA; CDR3: CASSLDGTRSKETQYF; DNA: TGTGCCAGCAGCTTGGACGGGACAAGGTCTAAAGAGACCCAGTACTTC
D: NA; J: TRBJ2-7; V: TRBV18; size: many; CDR3: CASSPARGHEQYF; DNA: TGTGCCAGCTCACCCGCCAGGGGTCACGAGCAGTACTTC
D: NA; J: TRBJ2-4; V: TRBV5-6; size: many; CDR3: CASSLGGKLQYF; DNA: TGTGCCAGCAGCTTAGGGGGGAAGCTTCAGTACTTC
D: TRBD1; J: TRBJ2-7; V: TRBV5-1; size: many; CDR3: CASSLNRGHVYEQYF; DNA: TGCGCCAGCAGCCTTAACAGGGGGCACGTTTACGAGCAGTACTTC
D: TRBD1; J: TRBJ1-2; V: TRBV2; size: many; CDR3: CASKQGKGPNYGYTF; DNA: TGTGCCAGCAAACAGGGGAAAGGTCCTAACTATGGCTACACCTTC
D: NA; J: TRBJ2-6; V: TRBV25-1; size: few; CDR3: CASSQRTPSGANVLTF; DNA: TGTGCCAGCAGTCAACGTACTCCATCCGGGGCCAACGTCCTGACTTTC
D: NA; J: TRBJ1-2; V: TRBV3-1; size: NA; CDR3: CASSLAGFHYGYTF; DNA: TGTGCCAGCAGCTTAGCAGGGTTCCACTATGGCTACACCTTC
D: NA; J: TRBJ2-7; V: TRBV6-2/TRBV6-3; size: many; CDR3: CASTWGRGYEQYF; DNA: TGTGCCAGCACCTGGGGCAGGGGCTACGAGCAGTACTTC
D: NA; J: TRBJ2-2; V: TRBV27; size: few; CDR3: CASSLWVRAANTGELFF; DNA: TGTGCCAGCAGTTTATGGGTCAGGGCAGCGAACACCGGGGAGCTGTTTTTT
D: NA; J: TRBJ1-1; V: TRBV14; size: few; CDR3: CASTRVGVNTEAFF; DNA: TGTGCCAGCACCCGAGTCGGGGTGAACACTGAAGCTTTCTTT